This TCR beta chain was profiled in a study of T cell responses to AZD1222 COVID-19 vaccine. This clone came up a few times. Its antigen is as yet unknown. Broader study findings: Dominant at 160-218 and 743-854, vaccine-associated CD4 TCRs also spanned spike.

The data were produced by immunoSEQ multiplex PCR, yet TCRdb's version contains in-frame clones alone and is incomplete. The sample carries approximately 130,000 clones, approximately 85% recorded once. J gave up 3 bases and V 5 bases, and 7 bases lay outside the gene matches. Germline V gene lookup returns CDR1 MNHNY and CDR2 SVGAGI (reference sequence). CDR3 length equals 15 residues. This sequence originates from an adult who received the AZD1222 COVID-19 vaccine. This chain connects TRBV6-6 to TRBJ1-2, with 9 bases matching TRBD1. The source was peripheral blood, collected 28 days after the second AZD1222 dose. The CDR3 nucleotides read TGTGCCAGCAGTCCCTACCGACAGGGGGACTATGGCTACACCTTC. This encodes CASSPYRQGDYGYTF.